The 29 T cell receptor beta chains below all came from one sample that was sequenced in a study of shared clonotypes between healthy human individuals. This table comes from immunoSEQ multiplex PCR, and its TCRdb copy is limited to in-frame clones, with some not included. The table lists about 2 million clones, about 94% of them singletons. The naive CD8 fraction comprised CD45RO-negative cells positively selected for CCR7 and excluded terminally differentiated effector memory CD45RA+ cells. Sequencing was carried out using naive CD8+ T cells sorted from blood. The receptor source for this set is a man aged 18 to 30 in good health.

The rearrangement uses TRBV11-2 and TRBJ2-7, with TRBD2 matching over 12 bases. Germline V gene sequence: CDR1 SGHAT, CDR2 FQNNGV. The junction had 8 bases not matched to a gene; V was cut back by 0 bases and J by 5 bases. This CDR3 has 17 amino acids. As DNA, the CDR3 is TGTGCCAGCAGCTTAGAATGGCTAGCGGGGGGGCTGAACGAGCAGTACTTC. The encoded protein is CASSLEWLAGGLNEQYF.

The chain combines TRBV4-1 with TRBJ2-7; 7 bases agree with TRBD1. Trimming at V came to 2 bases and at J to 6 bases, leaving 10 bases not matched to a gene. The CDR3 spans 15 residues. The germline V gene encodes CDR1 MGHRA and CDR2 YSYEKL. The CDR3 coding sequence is TGCGCCAGCAGCCAATGGGGGACAGTTCTTGCCGAGCAGTACTTC. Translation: CASSQWGTVLAEQYF.

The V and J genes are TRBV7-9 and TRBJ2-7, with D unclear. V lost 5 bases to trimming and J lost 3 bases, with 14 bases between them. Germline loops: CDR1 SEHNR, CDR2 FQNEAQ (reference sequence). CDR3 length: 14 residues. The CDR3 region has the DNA TGTGCCAGCAGCCGAGGCCCCGACTTCTACGAGCAGTACTTC. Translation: CASSRGPDFYEQYF.

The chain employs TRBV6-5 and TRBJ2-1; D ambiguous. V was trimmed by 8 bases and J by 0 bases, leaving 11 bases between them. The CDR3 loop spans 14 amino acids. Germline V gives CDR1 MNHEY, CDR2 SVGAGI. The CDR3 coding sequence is TGTGCCAGCTTAGGCGGCAGCTCCTACAATGAGCAGTTCTTC. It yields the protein CASLGGSSYNEQFF.

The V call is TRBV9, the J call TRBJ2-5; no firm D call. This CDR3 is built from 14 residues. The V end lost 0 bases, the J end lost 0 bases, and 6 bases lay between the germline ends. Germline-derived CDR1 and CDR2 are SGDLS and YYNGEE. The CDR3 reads CASSVATDQETQYF. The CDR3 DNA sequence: TGTGCCAGCAGCGTAGCTACGGACCAAGAGACCCAGTACTTC. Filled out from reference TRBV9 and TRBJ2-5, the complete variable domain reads DSGVTQTPKHLITATGQRVTLRCSPRSGDLSVYWYQQSLDQGLQFLIQYYNGEERAKGNILERFSAQQFPDLHSELNLSSLELGDSALYFCASSVATDQETQYFGPGTRLLVL.

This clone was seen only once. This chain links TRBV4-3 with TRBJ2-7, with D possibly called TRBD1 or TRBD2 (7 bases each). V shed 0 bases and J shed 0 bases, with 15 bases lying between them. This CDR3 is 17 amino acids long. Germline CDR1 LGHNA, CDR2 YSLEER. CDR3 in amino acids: CASSQDPGGGTSYEQYF. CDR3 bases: TGCGCCAGCAGCCAAGACCCAGGGGGGGGGACCTCCTACGAGCAGTACTTC.

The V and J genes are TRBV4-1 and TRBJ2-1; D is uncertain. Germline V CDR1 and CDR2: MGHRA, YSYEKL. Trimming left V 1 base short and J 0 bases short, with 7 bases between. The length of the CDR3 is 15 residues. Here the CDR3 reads CASSQGSYSYNEQFF. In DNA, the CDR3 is TGCGCCAGCAGCCAAGGGTCCTACTCCTACAATGAGCAGTTCTTC.

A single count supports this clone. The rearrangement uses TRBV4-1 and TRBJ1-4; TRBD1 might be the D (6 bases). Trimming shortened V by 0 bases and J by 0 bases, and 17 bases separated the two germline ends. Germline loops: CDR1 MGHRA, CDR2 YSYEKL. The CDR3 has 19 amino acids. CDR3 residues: CASSQDSGAEFATNEKLFF. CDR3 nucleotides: TGCGCCAGCAGCCAAGATTCAGGGGCCGAGTTTGCAACTAATGAAAAACTGTTTTTT.

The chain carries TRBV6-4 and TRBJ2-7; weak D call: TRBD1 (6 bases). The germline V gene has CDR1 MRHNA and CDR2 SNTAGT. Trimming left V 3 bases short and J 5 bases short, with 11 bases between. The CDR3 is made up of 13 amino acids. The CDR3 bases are TGTGCCAGCAGTGATACACAGGGAAACGAGCAGTACTTC. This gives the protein CASSDTQGNEQYF.

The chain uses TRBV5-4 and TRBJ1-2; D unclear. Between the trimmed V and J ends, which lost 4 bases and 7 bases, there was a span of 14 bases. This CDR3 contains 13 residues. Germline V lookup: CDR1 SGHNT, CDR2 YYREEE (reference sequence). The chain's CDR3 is CASSLMEGVGYTF. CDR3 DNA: TGTGCCAGCAGCCTAATGGAGGGCGTTGGCTACACCTTC.

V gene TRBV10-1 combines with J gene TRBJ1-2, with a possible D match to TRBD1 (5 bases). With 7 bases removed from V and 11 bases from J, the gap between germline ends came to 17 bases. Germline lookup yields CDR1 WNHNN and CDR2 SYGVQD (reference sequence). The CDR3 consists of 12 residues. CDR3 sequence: CASNRQGKTYTF. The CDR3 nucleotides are TGCGCCAGCAATAGGCAGGGAAAGACATACACCTTC.

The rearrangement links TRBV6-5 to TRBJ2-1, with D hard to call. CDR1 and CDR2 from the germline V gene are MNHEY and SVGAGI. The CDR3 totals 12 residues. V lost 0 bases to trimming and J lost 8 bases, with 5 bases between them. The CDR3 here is CASSYSPDEQFF. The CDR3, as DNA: TGTGCCAGCAGTTACTCACCCGATGAGCAGTTCTTC.

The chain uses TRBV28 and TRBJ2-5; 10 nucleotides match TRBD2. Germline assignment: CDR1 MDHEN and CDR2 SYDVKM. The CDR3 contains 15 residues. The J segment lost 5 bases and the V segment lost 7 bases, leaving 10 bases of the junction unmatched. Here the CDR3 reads CASKLLAGAAETQYF. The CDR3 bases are TGTGCCAGCAAACTCCTAGCGGGAGCGGCTGAGACCCAGTACTTC.

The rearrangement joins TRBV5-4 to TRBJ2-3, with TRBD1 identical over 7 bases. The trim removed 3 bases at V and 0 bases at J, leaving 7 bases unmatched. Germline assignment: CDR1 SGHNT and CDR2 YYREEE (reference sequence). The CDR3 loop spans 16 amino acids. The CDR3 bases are TGTGCCAGCAGCTCGCCGGGACAGACTAGCACAGATACGCAGTATTTT. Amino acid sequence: CASSSPGQTSTDTQYF. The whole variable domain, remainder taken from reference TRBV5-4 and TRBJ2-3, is ETGVTQSPTHLIKTRGQQVTLRCSSQSGHNTVSWYQQALGQGPQFIFQYYREEENGRGNFPPRFSGLQFPNYSSELNVNALELDDSALYLCASSSPGQTSTDTQYFGPGTRLTVL.

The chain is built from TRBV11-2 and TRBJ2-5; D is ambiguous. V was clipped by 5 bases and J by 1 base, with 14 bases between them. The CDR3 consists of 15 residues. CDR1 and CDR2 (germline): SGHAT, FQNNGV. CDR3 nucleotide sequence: TGTGCCAGCAGCGAGTCTAATGGGCCCCAAGAGACCCAGTACTTC. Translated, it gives CASSESNGPQETQYF.

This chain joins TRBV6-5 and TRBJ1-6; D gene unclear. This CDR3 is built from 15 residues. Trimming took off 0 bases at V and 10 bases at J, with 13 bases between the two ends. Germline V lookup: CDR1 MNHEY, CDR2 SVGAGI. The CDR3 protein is CASSYSGGSRSPLHF. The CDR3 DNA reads TGTGCCAGCAGTTACTCGGGAGGGTCGAGGTCACCCCTCCACTTT.

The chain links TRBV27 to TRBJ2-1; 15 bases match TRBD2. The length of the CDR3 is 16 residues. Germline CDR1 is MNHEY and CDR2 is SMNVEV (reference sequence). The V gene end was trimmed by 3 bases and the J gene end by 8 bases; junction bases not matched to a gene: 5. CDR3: CASSFGLAGGTDEQFF. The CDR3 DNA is TGTGCCAGCAGTTTCGGACTAGCGGGAGGGACAGATGAGCAGTTCTTC.

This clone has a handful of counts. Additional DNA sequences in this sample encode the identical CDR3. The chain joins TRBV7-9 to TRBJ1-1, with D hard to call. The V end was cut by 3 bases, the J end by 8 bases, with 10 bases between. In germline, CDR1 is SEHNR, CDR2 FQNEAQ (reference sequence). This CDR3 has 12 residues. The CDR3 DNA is TGTGCCAGCAGCTTCGGTCAGGACGAAGCTTTCTTT. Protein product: CASSFGQDEAFF.

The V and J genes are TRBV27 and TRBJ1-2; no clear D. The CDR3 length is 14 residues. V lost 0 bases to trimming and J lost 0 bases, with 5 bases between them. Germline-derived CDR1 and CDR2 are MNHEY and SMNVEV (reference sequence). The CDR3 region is CASSLSFPNYGYTF. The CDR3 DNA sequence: TGTGCCAGCAGTTTATCTTTCCCTAACTATGGCTACACCTTC.

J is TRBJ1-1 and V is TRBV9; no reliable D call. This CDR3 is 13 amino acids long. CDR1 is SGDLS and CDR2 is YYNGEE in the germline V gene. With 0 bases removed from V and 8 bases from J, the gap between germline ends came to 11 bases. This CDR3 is CASSVGGEGEAFF. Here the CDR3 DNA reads TGTGCCAGCAGCGTAGGAGGTGAGGGAGAAGCTTTCTTT.

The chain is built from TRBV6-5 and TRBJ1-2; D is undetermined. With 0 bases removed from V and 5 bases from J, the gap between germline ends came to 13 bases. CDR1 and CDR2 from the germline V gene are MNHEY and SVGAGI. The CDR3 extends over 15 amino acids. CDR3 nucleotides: TGTGCCAGCAGTTACTCCGGGCCATCGAATTATGGCTACACCTTC. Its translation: CASSYSGPSNYGYTF.

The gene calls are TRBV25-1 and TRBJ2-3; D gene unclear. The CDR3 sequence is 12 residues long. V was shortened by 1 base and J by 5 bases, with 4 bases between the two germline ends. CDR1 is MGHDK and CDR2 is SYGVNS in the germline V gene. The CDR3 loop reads CASSEWEDTQYF. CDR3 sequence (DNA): TGTGCCAGCAGTGAATGGGAAGATACGCAGTATTTT.

CDR3 sequence reads: CASTIPMGKLFF. The CDR3 DNA is TGTGCCAGCACCATTCCTATGGGAAAACTGTTTTTT. The V gene is TRBV9, the J gene TRBJ1-4; D call uncertain. This CDR3 contains 12 residues. The germline gives CDR1 SGDLS, CDR2 YYNGEE. Trimming took off 6 bases at V and 10 bases at J, with 13 bases between the two ends.

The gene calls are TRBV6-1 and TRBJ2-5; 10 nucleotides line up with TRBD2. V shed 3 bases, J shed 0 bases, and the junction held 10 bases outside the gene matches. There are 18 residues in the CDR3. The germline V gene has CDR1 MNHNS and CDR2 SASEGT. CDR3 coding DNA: TGTGCCAGCAGTGACAAGGTAGCGGGGGGCAATTACCAAGAGACCCAGTACTTC. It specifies CASSDKVAGGNYQETQYF.

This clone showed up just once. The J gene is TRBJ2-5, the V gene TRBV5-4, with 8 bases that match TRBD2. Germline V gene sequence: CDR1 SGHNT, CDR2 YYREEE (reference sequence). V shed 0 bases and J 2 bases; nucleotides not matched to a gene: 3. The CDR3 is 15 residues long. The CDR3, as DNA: TGTGCCAGCAGCTTGGTAGCGGGACCACAAGAGACCCAGTACTTC. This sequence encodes CASSLVAGPQETQYF.

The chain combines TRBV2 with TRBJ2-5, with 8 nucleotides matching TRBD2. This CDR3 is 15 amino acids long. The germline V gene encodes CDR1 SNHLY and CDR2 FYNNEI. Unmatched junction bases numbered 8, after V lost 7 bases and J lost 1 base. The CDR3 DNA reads TGTGCCAGCACCGGGGGGGTGGTGGTCCAAGAGACCCAGTACTTC. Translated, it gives CASTGGVVVQETQYF. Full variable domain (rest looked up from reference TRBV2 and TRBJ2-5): EPEVTQTPSHQVTQMGQEVILRCVPISNHLYFYWYRQILGQKVEFLVSFYNNEISEKSEIFDDQFSVERPDGSNFTLKIRSTKLEDSAMYFCASTGGVVVQETQYFGPGTRLLVL.

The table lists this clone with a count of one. Here the CDR3 reads CASASQGPRTEAFF. The CDR3 region has the DNA TGCGCCAGCGCGTCCCAGGGGCCCCGGACTGAAGCTTTCTTT. V and J are TRBV4-1 and TRBJ1-1, with D possibly TRBD1 on 6 matching bases. The CDR3 runs to 14 residues. Germline V gene data show CDR1 as MGHRA and CDR2 as YSYEKL. V lost 8 bases to trimming and J lost 5 bases, with 18 bases between them.

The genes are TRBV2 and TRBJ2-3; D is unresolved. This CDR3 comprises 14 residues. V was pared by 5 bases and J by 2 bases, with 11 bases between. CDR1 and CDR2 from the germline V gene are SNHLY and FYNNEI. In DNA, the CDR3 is TGTGCCAGCAGTCGATCGGAAGCCACAGATACGCAGTATTTT. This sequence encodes CASSRSEATDTQYF.

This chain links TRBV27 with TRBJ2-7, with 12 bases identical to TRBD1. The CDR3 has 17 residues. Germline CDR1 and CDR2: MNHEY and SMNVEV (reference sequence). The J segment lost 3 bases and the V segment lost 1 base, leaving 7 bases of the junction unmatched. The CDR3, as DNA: TGTGCCAGCAGTTTATTAACCGGGACAGGGGGCGACTACGAGCAGTACTTC. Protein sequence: CASSLLTGTGGDYEQYF.